This T cell receptor beta chain was recorded in a study of T cell responses to AZD1222 COVID-19 vaccine. Whole-study findings and limits: The donor group comprised mostly white British people and more females; the analysis possibly underestimated clonal diversity. Sampling captured repertoires only after the peak T cell response. After two AZD1222 doses, spike-specific TCR breadth and depth rose versus day 0.

In the case of this clone: Its antigen is unidentified.

Produced via immunoSEQ multiplex PCR; TCRdb's table is partial and in-frame only. This table has approximately 130,000 clones, 90% to 95% appearing once. This CDR3 contains 13 residues. Trimming took off 0 bases at V and 6 bases at J, with 6 bases between the two ends. The V gene's germline CDR1 is SGHRS and CDR2 YFSETQ. The chain has TRBV5-1 and TRBJ2-2; D ambiguous. The sequence was obtained from an adult in good health. Sequencing was performed on peripheral blood, taken on day 0 of AZD1222 vaccination. CDR3 sequence (DNA): TGCGCCAGCAGCTTGGCCATAGCCGGGGAGCTGTTTTTT. This sequence encodes CASSLAIAGELFF.